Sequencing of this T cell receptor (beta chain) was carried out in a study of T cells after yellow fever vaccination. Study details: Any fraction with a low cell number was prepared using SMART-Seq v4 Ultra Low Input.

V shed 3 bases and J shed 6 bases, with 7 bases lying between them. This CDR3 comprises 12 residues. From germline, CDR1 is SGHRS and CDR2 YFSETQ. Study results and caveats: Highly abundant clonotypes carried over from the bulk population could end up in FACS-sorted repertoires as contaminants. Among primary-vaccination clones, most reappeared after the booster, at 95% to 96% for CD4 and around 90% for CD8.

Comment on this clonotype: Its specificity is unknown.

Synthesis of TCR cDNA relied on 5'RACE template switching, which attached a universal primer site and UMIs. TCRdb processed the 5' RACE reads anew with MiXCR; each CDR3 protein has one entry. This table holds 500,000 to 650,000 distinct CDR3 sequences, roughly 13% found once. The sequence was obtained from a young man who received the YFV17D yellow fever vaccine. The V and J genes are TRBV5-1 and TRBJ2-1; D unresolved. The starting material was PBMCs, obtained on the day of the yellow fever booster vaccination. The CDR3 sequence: CASSSTSNEQFF. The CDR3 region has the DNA TGCGCCAGCAGCTCCACAAGCAATGAGCAGTTCTTC.